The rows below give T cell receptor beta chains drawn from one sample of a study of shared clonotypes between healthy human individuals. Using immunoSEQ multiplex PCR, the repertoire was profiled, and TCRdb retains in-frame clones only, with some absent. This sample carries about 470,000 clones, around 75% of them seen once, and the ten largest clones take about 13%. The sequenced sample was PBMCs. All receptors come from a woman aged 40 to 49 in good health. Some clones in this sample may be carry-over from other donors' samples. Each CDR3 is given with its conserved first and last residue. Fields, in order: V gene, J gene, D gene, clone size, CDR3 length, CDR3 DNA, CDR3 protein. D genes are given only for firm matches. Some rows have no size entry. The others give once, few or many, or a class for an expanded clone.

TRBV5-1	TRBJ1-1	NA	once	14	TGCGCCAGCAGCTTTGGAAGGATGGGCACTGAAGCTTTCTTT	CASSFGRMGTEAFF
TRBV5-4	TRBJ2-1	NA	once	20	TGTGCCAGCAGCTCCAAGGGAGGCAGGGAGAGTAGATTGAGCTACAATGAGCAGTTCTTC	CASSSKGGRESRLSYNEQFF
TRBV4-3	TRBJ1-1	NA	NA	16	TGCGCCAGCAGCCAAGATAGTGCCAGCATGAACACTGAAGCTTTCTTT	CASSQDSASMNTEAFF
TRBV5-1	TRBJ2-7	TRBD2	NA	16	TGCGCCAGCAGCCCGACGCTAGCGGGAAGCTCCTACGAGCAGTACTTC	CASSPTLAGSSYEQYF
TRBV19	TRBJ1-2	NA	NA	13	TGTGCCAGTGGACGCTCCGGAACCCTTACCTACACCTTC	CASGRSGTLTYTF
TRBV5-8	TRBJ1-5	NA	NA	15	TGTGCCAGCAGCTTGGAGCCTCCCCGCAATCAGCCCCAGCATTTT	CASSLEPPRNQPQHF
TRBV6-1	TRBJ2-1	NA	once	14	TGTGCCAGCAGTACGACAGGTCGGTACAATGAGCAGTTCTTC	CASSTTGRYNEQFF
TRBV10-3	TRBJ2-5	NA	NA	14	TGTGCCATCAGTGAGTCGAAGGGTTCTCAGACCCAGTACTTC	CAISESKGSQTQYF
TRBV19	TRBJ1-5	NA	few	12	TGTGCCAGTAAGGGTCGGGGCCAGCCCCAGCATTTT	CASKGRGQPQHF
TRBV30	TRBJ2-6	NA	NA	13	TGTGCCTGGAGGGACTCTGGGGCCAACGTCCTGACTTTC	CAWRDSGANVLTF
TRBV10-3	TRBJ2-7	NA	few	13	TGTGCCATCAGTGAGAGGTTGTTGAGCGAGCAGTACTTC	CAISERLLSEQYF
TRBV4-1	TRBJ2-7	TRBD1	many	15	TGCGCCAGCAGCCAAGCGCCGGGACAGGGTCGCGAGCAGTACTTC	CASSQAPGQGREQYF
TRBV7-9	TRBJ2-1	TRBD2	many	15	TGTGCCAGCAGCCCAGGGGGACTAGCGGGAGAAGAGCAGTTCTTC	CASSPGGLAGEEQFF
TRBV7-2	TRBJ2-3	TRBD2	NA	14	TGTGCCAGCAGCCCGCAGCGGGAGGCAGATACGCAGTATTTT	CASSPQREADTQYF
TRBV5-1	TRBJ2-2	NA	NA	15	TGCGCCAGCAGCCGGCGGCAGACTAACACCGGGGAGCTGTTTTTT	CASSRRQTNTGELFF